The entry below describes one T cell receptor beta chain. What this receptor recognizes is not known. Base qualities are not at hand, and no much larger clone is one base apart. This sample was taken from a study of blood T cell repertoires in COVID-19 (TCRdb year 2020). Background for the entire study: Samples covering the acute and convalescent phases of COVID-19 were provided by collaborators in the United States, Italy and Spain. The material from the prospective study consisted of cDNA or gDNA derived from T cells, B-cell-depleted T cells, or PBMCs. The dataset comprised deeply sampled blood TCRbeta repertoires from subjects exposed to, actively infected with, or recovered from COVID-19. The repertoires were released in a freely available public database intended as a resource for research on the immune response to SARS-CoV-2. The samples were drawn from two sources: the first 160 participants of the ongoing ImmuneRACE study, and 1,000 to 1,500 subjects contributed by 6 global collaborators. A de-identified subject ID, COVID-19 status, age in years and sex were almost always included in the sample metadata. Where available, HLA class I and class II types were taken from metadata supplied by the sample provider and were not determined by assay-based typing.

What the work shows at the level of the full study, not this receptor alone: The quantity of clinical and demographic metadata differed by source and by participant and was supplied without curation.

Collaborating institutions collected whole blood in K2EDTA tubes following their own protocols. For TCRbeta analysis, collaborator samples were shipped as frozen whole blood, as isolated PBMCs, or as DNA extracted from either sample type. The immunoSEQ Assay, a bias-controlled multiplex PCR, was used to amplify TCRbeta CDR3 regions from genomic DNA. The authors' analysis ran thus. Within the assay, amplification of reference gene primers was used to estimate how many nucleated cells each sample contained. To quantify the absolute abundance of each unique TCRbeta CDR3 rearrangement, sequence reads were collapsed and filtered. For each sample, productive Simpson clonality was calculated as the square root of Simpson's diversity index across productive rearrangements. TCRdb took over this immuneACCESS table, retaining in-frame rearrangements with V and J assigned. Such tables are incomplete; in checked studies, under half of the missing clones stem from an unresolved V gene, and the remainder is unexplained. The V and J calls and clone size come from that table; D and trimming were worked out from the DNA. The sample table records fewer than 250,000 clones; around 89% of these occur just once. Of the sample, more than 4.5% is held by the ten largest clones.

According to the germline V gene, CDR1 reads SNHLY and CDR2 reads FYNNEI. V loses 4 bases of germline sequence and J loses 11 bases, and the interval between the two ends is 11 bases. From cysteine to phenylalanine, the CDR3 is 11 amino acids long. This entry keeps only the CDR3 DNA: 33 bases, framed from base 1. This clonotype was sampled from a woman between 40 and 55 years old with acute or convalescent COVID-19. The sequence links TRBV2 to TRBJ1-2; a tentative D match to TRBD1 spans 5 bases. The sample comprised peripheral blood. This receptor carries the CDR3 CASSGDRRYTF. The bases read TGTGCCAGCAGTGGCGACAGAAGATACACCTTC.